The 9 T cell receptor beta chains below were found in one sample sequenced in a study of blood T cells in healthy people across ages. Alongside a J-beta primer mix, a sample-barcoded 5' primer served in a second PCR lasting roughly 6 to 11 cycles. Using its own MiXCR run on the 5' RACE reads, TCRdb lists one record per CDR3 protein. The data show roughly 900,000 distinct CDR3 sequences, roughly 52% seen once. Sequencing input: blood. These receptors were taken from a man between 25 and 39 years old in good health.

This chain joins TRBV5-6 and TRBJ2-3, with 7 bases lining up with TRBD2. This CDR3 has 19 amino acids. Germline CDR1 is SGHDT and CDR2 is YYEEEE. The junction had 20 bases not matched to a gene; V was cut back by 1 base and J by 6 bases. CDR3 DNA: TGTGCCAGCAGCTTGCGGGAGGACACTGGCTGGCCCCCGGGGGATACGCAGTATTTT. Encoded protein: CASSLREDTGWPPGDTQYF.

In nucleotides, the CDR3 is TGCGCCAGCAGCCAAGGACATCTTAATTCACCCCTCCACTTT. It is translated as CASSQGHLNSPLHF. This chain links TRBV4-1 with TRBJ1-6, with D unclear. The V gene lost 1 base and the J gene lost 6 bases, with 7 bases spanning the gap. The germline CDR1 and CDR2 sequences are MGHRA and YSYEKL. The CDR3 contains 14 residues.

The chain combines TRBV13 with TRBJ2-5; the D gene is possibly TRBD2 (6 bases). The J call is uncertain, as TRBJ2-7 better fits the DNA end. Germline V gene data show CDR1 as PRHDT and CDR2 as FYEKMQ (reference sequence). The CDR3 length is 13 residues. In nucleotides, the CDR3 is TGTGCCAGCAGCTCCTCGTTGGGGGGCGAGCAGTACTTC. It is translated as CASSSSLGGEQYF.

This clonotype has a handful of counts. CDR3 nucleotides: TGTGCCATCAGTGCTAGCGCATCCTACAATGAGCAGTTCTTC. Translating gives CAISASASYNEQFF. The rearrangement links TRBV10-3 to TRBJ2-1; tentatively, D is TRBD2 (6 bases). The V end lost 4 bases, the J end lost 1 base, and 8 bases lay between the germline ends. Germline V lookup: CDR1 ENHRY, CDR2 SYGVKD. This CDR3 has 14 residues.

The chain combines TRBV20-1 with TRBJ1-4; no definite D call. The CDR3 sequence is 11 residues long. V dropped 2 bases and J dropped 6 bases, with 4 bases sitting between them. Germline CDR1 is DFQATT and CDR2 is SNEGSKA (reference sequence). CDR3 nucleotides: TGCAGTGCTAGAAAAGATGAAAAACTGTTTTTT. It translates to CSARKDEKLFF.

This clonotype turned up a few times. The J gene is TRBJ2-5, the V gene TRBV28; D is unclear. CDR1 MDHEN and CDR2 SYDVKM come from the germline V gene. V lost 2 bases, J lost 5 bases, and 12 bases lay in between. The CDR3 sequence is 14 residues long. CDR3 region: CASSLITLSETQYF. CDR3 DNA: TGTGCCAGCAGTTTAATCACATTGAGCGAGACCCAGTACTTC. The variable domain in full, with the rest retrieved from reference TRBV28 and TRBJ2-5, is DVKVTQSSRYLVKRTGEKVFLECVQDMDHENMFWYRQDPGLGLRLIYFSYDVKMKEKGDIPEGYSVSREKKERFSLILESASTNQTSMYLCASSLITLSETQYFGPGTRLLVL.

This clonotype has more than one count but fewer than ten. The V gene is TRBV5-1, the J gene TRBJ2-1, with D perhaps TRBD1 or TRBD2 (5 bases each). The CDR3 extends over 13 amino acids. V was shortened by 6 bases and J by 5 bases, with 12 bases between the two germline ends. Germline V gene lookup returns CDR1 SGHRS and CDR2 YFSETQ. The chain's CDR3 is CASKDGADNEQFF. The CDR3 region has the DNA TGCGCCAGCAAGGACGGGGCTGACAATGAGCAGTTCTTC.

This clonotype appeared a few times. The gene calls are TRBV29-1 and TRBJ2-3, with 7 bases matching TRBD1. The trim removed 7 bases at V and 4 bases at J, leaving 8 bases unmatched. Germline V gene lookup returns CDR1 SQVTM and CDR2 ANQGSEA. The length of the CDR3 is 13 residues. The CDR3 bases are TGCAGCGCTACGACAGGGTTAGCAGATACGCAGTATTTT. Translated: CSATTGLADTQYF.

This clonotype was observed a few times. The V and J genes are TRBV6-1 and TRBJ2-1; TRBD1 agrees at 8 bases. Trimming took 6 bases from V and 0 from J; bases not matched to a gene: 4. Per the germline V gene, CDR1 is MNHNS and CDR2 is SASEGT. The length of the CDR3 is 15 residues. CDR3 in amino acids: CASRRQGSSYNEQFF. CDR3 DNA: TGTGCCAGCAGGCGACAGGGGAGCTCCTACAATGAGCAGTTCTTC.